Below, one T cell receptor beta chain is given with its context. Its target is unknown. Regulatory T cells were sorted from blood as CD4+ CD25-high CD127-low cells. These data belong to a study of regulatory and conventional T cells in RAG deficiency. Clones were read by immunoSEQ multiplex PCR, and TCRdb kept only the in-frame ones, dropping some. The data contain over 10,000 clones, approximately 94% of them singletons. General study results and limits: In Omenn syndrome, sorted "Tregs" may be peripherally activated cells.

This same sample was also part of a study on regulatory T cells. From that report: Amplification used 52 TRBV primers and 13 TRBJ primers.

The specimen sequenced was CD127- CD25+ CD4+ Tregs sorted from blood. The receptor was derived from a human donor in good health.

The CDR3 nucleotides are TGTGCCAGCAGCTTGGCCCGGACTAGCGGGGGGAATACGCAGTATTTT. Translated, it gives CASSLARTSGGNTQYF. The chain combines TRBV7-8 with TRBJ2-3; 14 positions agree with TRBD2. In germline, CDR1 is SGHVS, CDR2 FQNEAQ. The CDR3 has 16 residues. With 3 bases clipped from V and 7 bases from J, the junction kept 6 bases outside the gene matches.